Shown below are 16 T cell receptor beta chains from a single sample sequenced in a study of patients and donors after allogeneic stem cell transplantation. Using its own MiXCR run on the RT-PCR reads, TCRdb lists one record per CDR3 protein. The top ten hold around 10% of the sample, which has about 230,000 distinct CDR3 sequences, 12% to 15% seen once. Sequencing was done on a sample of blood, either unsorted or a sorted T cell fraction (not recorded which). The receptors come from a human donor who was either an allogeneic HSCT recipient or a stem cell or donor lymphocyte infusion donor (not recorded which). It is not recorded whose cells these are; they may come from a transplant donor.

A remark on this clonotype: A clone one base away is much larger, so this may be a read error. No conserved phenylalanine or tryptophan ends this CDR3, so it is likely a read error. The chain combines TRBV11-2 with TRBJ2-3; tentatively, D is TRBD1 (5 bases). Germline V gene data show CDR1 as SGHAT and CDR2 as FQNNGV. V shed 4 bases and J shed 0 bases, with 14 bases lying between them. The CDR3 extends over 16 amino acids. The CDR3 region is CASSWERGGSTDTQYI. CDR3 in DNA: TGTGCCAGCAGCTGGGAAAGGGGTGGGAGCACAGATACGCAGTATATT.

V usage is TRBV7-3 and J usage is TRBJ1-1; 8 nucleotides match TRBD1. The CDR3 is 14 residues long. Losses at the gene ends were 5 bases for V and 5 bases for J; bases not matched to a gene: 7. Germline V CDR1 and CDR2: SGHTA, FQGTGA. CDR3 protein: CASSPGQGMTEAFF. The DNA of the CDR3 is TGTGCCAGCAGCCCCGGACAGGGTATGACTGAAGCTTTCTTT. The full variable domain, with the rest looked up from reference TRBV7-3 and TRBJ1-1, is GAGVSQTPSNKVTEKGKYVELRCDPISGHTALYWYRQSLGQGPEFLIYFQGTGAADDSGLPNDRFFAVRPEGSVSTLKIQRTERGDSAVYLCASSPGQGMTEAFFGQGTRLTVV.

The V gene is TRBV6-1, the J gene TRBJ1-2, with 8 bases identical to TRBD1. Trimming removed 7 bases from V and 4 bases from J; junction bases left unmatched: 5. Looked up from germline, CDR1 is MNHNS and CDR2 is SASEGT. CDR3 length: 13 residues. CDR3 residues: CASTMDRAYGYTF. In DNA, the CDR3 is TGTGCCAGCACCATGGACAGGGCCTATGGCTACACCTTC.

This clonotype was seen a handful of times. This chain uses TRBV11-3 with TRBJ2-1, with 8 bases fitting TRBD1. Germline CDR1 and CDR2: SGHNT and YENEEA. The ends lost 6 bases at V and 4 bases at J; junction bases unmatched: 11. This CDR3 is 16 amino acids long. CDR3 region: CASSRTQGATYNEQFF. The DNA of the CDR3 is TGTGCCAGCAGTCGAACGCAGGGGGCTACTTACAATGAGCAGTTCTTC.

The chain has TRBV18 and TRBJ1-1; 7 bases fit TRBD1. V shed 2 bases, J shed 7 bases, and the junction held 10 bases outside the gene matches. This CDR3 spans 15 amino acids. From germline, CDR1 is KGHSH and CDR2 LQKENI. The CDR3 nucleotides read TGTGCCAGCTCACCAAGGGGGGCTAGGACAGGTGAAGCTTTCTTT. This sequence encodes CASSPRGARTGEAFF.

This clonotype came up many times. The rearrangement uses TRBV5-1 and TRBJ2-1; 13 bases fit TRBD2. CDR1 is SGHRS, CDR2 YFSETQ, per germline. The CDR3 runs to 16 residues. V trimming: 2 bases; J trimming: 9 bases; junction bases outside the gene matches: 8. CDR3 sequence (DNA): TGCGCCAGCAGCTTCTACGGACTAGCGGGAGTAGGTGAGCAGTTCTTC. Translation: CASSFYGLAGVGEQFF.

The CDR3 protein is CASSLEQGYTF. The CDR3 coding sequence is TGTGCCAGCAGTTTAGAACAGGGCTACACCTTC. This rearrangement joins TRBV12-3 or TRBV12-4 to TRBJ1-2, with D unclear. The CDR3 is made up of 11 amino acids. V was cut by 1 base and J by 8 bases, with 5 bases left in between.

This chain connects TRBV7-3 to TRBJ2-5; either TRBD1 or TRBD2 may supply D (5 bases each). Looked up from germline, CDR1 is SGHTA and CDR2 is FQGTGA. V lost 5 bases and J lost 3, with 16 bases in between. The CDR3 extends over 15 amino acids. CDR3 in DNA: TGTGCCAGCAGCCCGGGCGGGCAGGGAAAAGAGACCCAGTACTTC. It translates to CASSPGGQGKETQYF.

This clonotype was counted at least ten times. The chain recombines TRBV7-8 with TRBJ1-1; D is perhaps TRBD1 (5 bases). Trimming took off 3 bases at V and 1 base at J, with 15 bases between the two ends. CDR3 length: 16 residues. Per germline, CDR1 SGHVS and CDR2 FQNEAQ. The CDR3 sequence is CASSFRMWGSNTEAFF. DNA of the CDR3: TGTGCCAGCAGCTTCAGAATGTGGGGGTCGAACACTGAAGCTTTCTTT. Filled out from reference TRBV7-8 and TRBJ1-1, the complete variable domain reads GAGVSQSPRYKVAKRGQDVALRCDPISGHVSLFWYQQALGQGPEFLTYFQNEAQLDKSGLPSDRFFAERPEGSVSTLKIQRTQQEDSAVYLCASSFRMWGSNTEAFFGQGTRLTVV.

Many counts were recorded for this clonotype. The chain uses TRBV18 and TRBJ2-5; D is ambiguous. The germline V and J ends were trimmed by 3 bases and 5 bases, with 13 bases remaining between them. CDR1 and CDR2 (germline): KGHSH, LQKENI. The CDR3 sequence is 14 residues long. DNA of the CDR3: TGTGCCAGCTCACCCCCCAACTCCGCGGAGACCCAGTACTTC. This codes for CASSPPNSAETQYF. Full variable domain (missing parts from reference TRBV18 and TRBJ2-5): NAGVMQNPRHLVRRRGQEARLRCSPMKGHSHVYWYRQLPEEGLKFMVYLQKENIIDESGMPKERFSAEFPKEGPSILRIQQVVRGDSAAYFCASSPPNSAETQYFGPGTRLLVL.

This clonotype has more than one count but fewer than ten. The rearrangement uses TRBV13 and TRBJ1-4; TRBD1 might be the D (5 bases). The CDR3 is 14 residues long. The V gene lost 0 bases and the J gene lost 7 bases, with 9 bases spanning the gap. Germline V gene data show CDR1 as PRHDT and CDR2 as FYEKMQ (reference sequence). This CDR3 is CASSLGGPGEKLFF. The CDR3 DNA sequence: TGTGCCAGCAGCTTAGGGGGACCCGGTGAAAAACTGTTTTTT.

This clonotype was picked up many times. V is TRBV5-1 and J is TRBJ1-3; 8 bases match TRBD1. With 1 base clipped from V and 1 base from J, the junction kept 4 bases outside the gene matches. In germline, CDR1 is SGHRS, CDR2 YFSETQ. The CDR3 runs 16 residues. The CDR3 sequence is CASSLSGQASGNTIYF. CDR3 bases: TGCGCCAGCAGCTTGTCGGGACAGGCATCTGGAAACACCATATATTTT. The full variable domain, rest sourced from reference TRBV5-1 and TRBJ1-3, is KAGVTQTPRYLIKTRGQQVTLSCSPISGHRSVSWYQQTPGQGLQFLFEYFSETQRNKGNFPGRFSGRQFSNSRSEMNVSTLELGDSALYLCASSLSGQASGNTIYFGEGSWLTVV.

This clonotype was detected ten times or more. CDR3: CASNSRQGGNYGYTF. The DNA of the CDR3 is TGCGCCAGCAACAGCAGACAGGGGGGAAACTATGGCTACACCTTC. This rearrangement joins TRBV4-1 to TRBJ1-2, with TRBD1 matching over 9 bases. The CDR3 length is 15 residues. Germline values: CDR1 MGHRA, CDR2 YSYEKL. V shed 7 bases and J 2 bases; nucleotides not matched to a gene: 8.

The gene calls are TRBV5-4 and TRBJ2-2; TRBD2 matches 15 bases. Germline CDR1 reads SGHNT; CDR2 reads YYREEE (reference sequence). J lost 0 bases, V lost 3 bases, and 3 bases had no gene match. This CDR3 comprises 18 residues. CDR3 sequence reads: CASSSGLAGGANTGELFF. The CDR3 DNA reads as TGTGCCAGCAGCTCGGGACTAGCGGGGGGCGCGAACACCGGGGAGCTGTTTTTT. Using reference TRBV5-4 and TRBJ2-2 for the parts outside the CDR3, the full variable domain is ETGVTQSPTHLIKTRGQQVTLRCSSQSGHNTVSWYQQALGQGPQFIFQYYREEENGRGNFPPRFSGLQFPNYSSELNVNALELDDSALYLCASSSGLAGGANTGELFFGEGSRLTVL.

This clonotype showed up just a few times. The chain links TRBV6-6 to TRBJ1-2; D gene ambiguous. Germline assignment: CDR1 MNHNY and CDR2 SVGAGI (reference sequence). The CDR3 runs 12 residues. Trimming pared 5 bases from V and 7 bases from J, leaving 11 bases between. CDR3 sequence: CASSSRGSGYTF. For the CDR3, the DNA is TGTGCCAGCAGTAGTAGAGGGAGTGGCTACACCTTC.

V and J are TRBV6-1 and TRBJ1-4; D uncertain. CDR1 MNHNS and CDR2 SASEGT come from the germline V gene. The CDR3 extends over 14 amino acids. V was trimmed by 6 bases and J by 8 bases, leaving 16 bases between them. The CDR3 sequence: CASSPDSRWEKLFF. The CDR3 DNA reads as TGTGCCAGCAGCCCAGACTCAAGGTGGGAAAAACTGTTTTTT.